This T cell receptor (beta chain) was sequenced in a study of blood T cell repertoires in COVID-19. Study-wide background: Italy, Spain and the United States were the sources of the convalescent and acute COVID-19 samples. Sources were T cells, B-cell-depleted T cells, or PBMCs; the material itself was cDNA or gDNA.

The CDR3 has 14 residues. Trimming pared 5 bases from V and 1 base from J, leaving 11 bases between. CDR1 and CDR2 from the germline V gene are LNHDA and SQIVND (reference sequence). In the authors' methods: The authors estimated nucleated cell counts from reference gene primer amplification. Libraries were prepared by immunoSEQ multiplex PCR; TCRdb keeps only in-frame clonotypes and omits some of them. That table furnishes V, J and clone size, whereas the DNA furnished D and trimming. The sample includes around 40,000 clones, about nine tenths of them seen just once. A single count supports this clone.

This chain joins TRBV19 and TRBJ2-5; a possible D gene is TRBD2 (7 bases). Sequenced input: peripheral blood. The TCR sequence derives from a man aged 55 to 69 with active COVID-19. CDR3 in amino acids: CASSGRGPQETQYF. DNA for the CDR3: TGTGCCAGTAGTGGGCGGGGGCCCCAAGAGACCCAGTACTTC.